The TCR beta chain described here comes from a study of response to subunit inactivated influenza vaccine. The germline gives CDR1 SGHRS, CDR2 YFSETQ. This CDR3 has 14 residues. J was trimmed by 4 bases and V by 4 bases; bases with no gene match: 6. This clonotype was observed a handful of times. TCRdb processed the RT-PCR reads anew with MiXCR; each CDR3 protein has one entry. The data hold around 600,000 distinct CDR3 sequences, with 11% observed a single time. The same specimen was also included in a second study, on T cells expressing NK-cell markers. This second study notes: Researchers built TCR beta cDNA using 5'RACE template switching with UMIs. Repertoire data for TCR beta were derived from sorted T cells (CD3+CD56+NKG2C+, CD3+CD56+NKG2C- and CD3+CD56-NKG2C+). One of eight sequenced donors was HCMV-seronegative; the other seven were seropositive. The share of CD8+ T cells held by dominant NKG2C+ clonotypes was roughly 1.0-8% in over 5 donors. These clonotypes, the leaders elsewhere, also led the CD3+CD56-NKG2C+ fraction in a few donors.

This chain uses TRBV5-1 with TRBJ2-5, with 8 positions matching TRBD2. This TCR was recovered from a man aged 50-60 years who received an inactivated influenza vaccine. Source: PBMCs from blood, taken on the day of vaccination. CDR3 residues: CASSTSGSGETQYF. CDR3 coding DNA: TGCGCCAGCAGCACCAGCGGGAGCGGAGAGACCCAGTACTTC.